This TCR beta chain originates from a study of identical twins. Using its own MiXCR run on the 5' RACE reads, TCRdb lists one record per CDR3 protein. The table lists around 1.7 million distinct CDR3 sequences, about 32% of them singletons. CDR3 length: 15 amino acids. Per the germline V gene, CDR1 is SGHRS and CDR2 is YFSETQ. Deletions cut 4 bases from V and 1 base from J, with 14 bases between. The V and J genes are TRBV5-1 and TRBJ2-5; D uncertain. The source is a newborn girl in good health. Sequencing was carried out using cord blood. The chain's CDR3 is CASSPPNSFQETQYF. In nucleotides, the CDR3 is TGCGCCAGCAGCCCCCCCAACAGTTTCCAAGAGACCCAGTACTTC.